This TCR beta chain was sequenced in a study of early T cells in non-severe SARS-CoV-2 infection. Whole-study context: The chains were unpaired, and the sequenced material was bulk RNA from unsorted whole blood. Study results and caveats: Anti-spike CD8 responses were favored by VDJdb matching, which missed private and CD4 specificities.

V was shortened by 4 bases and J by 1 base, with 8 bases between the two germline ends. Germline CDR1 is SGHDT and CDR2 is YYEEEE. This CDR3 has 13 amino acids. Unique molecular identifiers tagged individual cDNA molecules. TCRdb reanalysed the 5' RACE reads using MiXCR and keeps one entry per CDR3 protein. The sample yields some 22,000 distinct CDR3 sequences, about 4.5% seen once. Regarding this clonotype: Its antigen is not identified.

The clonotype originates from an adult who was a healthcare worker with PCR-confirmed SARS-CoV-2 infection or an uninfected control (not recorded which). This chain connects TRBV5-6 to TRBJ1-1, with D maybe TRBD1 (6 bases). Material for sequencing was whole blood. For the CDR3, the DNA is TGTGCCAGCAGCGTGGGACAGAACACTGAAGCTTTCTTT. Its translation is CASSVGQNTEAFF.